A single sample gave rise to the 3 T cell receptor beta chains below, sequenced in a study of blood T cell repertoires in COVID-19. Only in-frame clones appear in the TCRdb table, and some are missing; sequencing was by immunoSEQ multiplex PCR. The sample has under 300,000 clones, about 80% seen once. Sample: PBMCs or T cells enriched from blood (not recorded which). These receptor sequences come from a man in his fifties or sixties who had recovered from COVID-19.

The V gene is TRBV5-1, the J gene TRBJ2-2, with D possibly being TRBD1 (6 bases). CDR3 size: 14 residues. Germline CDR1 SGHRS, CDR2 YFSETQ. V lost 6 bases to trimming and J lost 4 bases, with 13 bases between them. The CDR3 reads CASTGTSGTGELFF. The CDR3 DNA sequence: TGCGCCAGCACAGGGACATCGGGCACCGGGGAGCTGTTTTTT.

The chain joins TRBV19 to TRBJ1-6; 7 bases map to TRBD1. V gave up 5 bases and J gave up 10 bases; unmatched junction bases: 8. Per germline, CDR1 LNHDA and CDR2 SQIVND (reference sequence). The CDR3 is 14 amino acids. The CDR3 protein is CASSPDRAGSPLHF. CDR3 bases: TGTGCCAGTAGTCCTGACAGGGCAGGATCACCCCTCCACTTT.

This chain uses TRBV28 with TRBJ2-5, with 14 positions matching TRBD2. Trimming at V came to 5 bases and at J to 7 bases, leaving 9 bases not matched to a gene. This CDR3 has 16 residues. Looked up from germline, CDR1 is MDHEN and CDR2 is SYDVKM. The CDR3 DNA sequence: TGTGCCAGCAGTCTCCTTCGGACTAGCGGGAGGACGACCCAGTACTTC. It codes for CASSLLRTSGRTTQYF.